Below are 15 T cell receptor beta chains sequenced from a single sample in a study of T cells in Graves' hyperthyroidism and ophthalmopathy. Amplified regions were TCR beta CDR3 sequences from RNA transcripts. A set of HTBI primers served as the primers for a first-round RT-PCR of the TCR CDR3. TCRdb ran MiXCR on the multiplex PCR reads and lists one entry per CDR3 protein. The data contain almost 500,000 distinct CDR3 sequences, about 20% of them seen just once; the ten biggest clones take up about half. Specimen: blood. The receptors were gathered from a woman between 70 and 85 years old with Graves' ophthalmopathy.

The chain carries TRBV18 and TRBJ2-3, with 8 bases aligning to TRBD1. Losses at the gene ends were 3 bases for V and 14 bases for J; bases not matched to a gene: 10. Germline V gene sequence: CDR1 KGHSH, CDR2 LQKENI. CDR3 length equals 13 residues. CDR3 nucleotide sequence: TGTGCCAGCTCACCTCCCGGGACAGGCGGCGGGTATTTT. The encoded protein is CASSPPGTGGGYF.

This clonotype was observed a handful of times. CDR3 sequence reads: CASSYLGLARGETQYF. The CDR3 DNA reads TGTGCCAGCAGTTACTTGGGATTAGCGCGAGGAGAGACCCAGTACTTC. V and J are TRBV6-6 and TRBJ2-5; tentatively, D is TRBD2 (5 bases). CDR3 length equals 16 residues. Trimming removed 1 base at V and 4 bases at J, with 16 bases between. Germline V gene lookup returns CDR1 MNHNY and CDR2 SVGAGI (reference sequence).

A few counts support this clonotype. The chain employs TRBV12-3 or TRBV12-4 and TRBJ2-3, with D unresolved. V was pared by 6 bases and J by 9 bases, with 10 bases between. This CDR3 region has 11 residues. CDR3 sequence (DNA): TGTGCCAGCAGACTTGAAATAACGCAGTATTTT. Protein: CASRLEITQYF.

This clonotype was seen a few times. This chain links TRBV12-5 with TRBJ2-5; TRBD2 is a possible D gene (6 bases). The CDR3 covers 13 residues. V was cut by 5 bases and J by 5 bases, with 12 bases left in between. The V gene's germline CDR1 is LGHNT and CDR2 FRNRAP. DNA of the CDR3: TGTGCTAGTGGTCGGCTAGGGAGGGAGACCCAGTACTTC. This sequence encodes CASGRLGRETQYF.

The chain uses TRBV5-4 and TRBJ2-3; no reliable D call. The CDR3 is made up of 16 amino acids. Germline V gene data show CDR1 as SGHNT and CDR2 as YYREEE (reference sequence). V lost 3 bases and J 1 base, leaving 15 bases between the germline ends. CDR3 sequence reads: CASSSERTKGTDTQYF. Here the CDR3 DNA reads TGTGCCAGCAGCTCGGAACGTACTAAGGGCACAGATACGCAGTATTTT.

This chain links TRBV20-1 with TRBJ2-2, with a weak D call TRBD1 (5 bases). CDR1 and CDR2 from the germline V gene are DFQATT and SNEGSKA (reference sequence). Deletions cut 0 bases from V and 6 bases from J, with 8 bases between. This CDR3 has 13 amino acids. The CDR3 DNA reads as TGCAGTGCTAGAGATCAGGGTTCCGGGGAGCTGTTTTTT. This codes for CSARDQGSGELFF.

This clonotype was picked up many times. The rearrangement uses TRBV18 and TRBJ2-5; no firm D call. Germline CDR1 reads KGHSH; CDR2 reads LQKENI. The V and J ends lost 4 bases and 4 bases respectively, with 7 bases between them. This CDR3 has 12 amino acids. Here the CDR3 DNA reads TGTGCCAGCTCACGATATGGAGAGACCCAGTACTTC. It encodes CASSRYGETQYF.

This clonotype was seen more than once but under ten times. J is TRBJ1-5 and V is TRBV28, with D uncertain. Trimming took 8 bases from V and 3 from J, leaving 17 bases between them. CDR3 length: 15 amino acids. The germline V gene has CDR1 MDHEN and CDR2 SYDVKM. CDR3 amino acids: CASRRLGSANQPQHF. CDR3 sequence (DNA): TGTGCCAGCCGCCGATTGGGGTCCGCCAATCAGCCCCAGCATTTT.

This clonotype was seen at least ten times. This sequence joins TRBV12-3 or TRBV12-4 and TRBJ1-1; D ambiguous. Trimming pared 5 bases from V and 7 bases from J, leaving 8 bases between. The CDR3 loop spans 11 amino acids. The CDR3 protein is CASSPQREAFF. The DNA of the CDR3 is TGTGCCAGCAGTCCTCAACGTGAAGCTTTCTTT.

CDR3 amino acids: CATSRGGSGELFF. Here the CDR3 DNA reads TGTGCCACCAGCAGAGGAGGGAGCGGGGAGCTGTTTTTT. This chain joins TRBV15 and TRBJ2-2; perhaps TRBD2 as D (5 bases). With 1 base removed from V and 7 bases from J, the gap between germline ends came to 7 bases. CDR1 is LNHNV and CDR2 is YYDKDF in the germline V gene (reference sequence). The CDR3 extends over 13 amino acids.

This chain uses TRBV12-3 or TRBV12-4 with TRBJ2-1, with D possibly matching TRBD2 (6 bases). V lost 3 bases, J lost 4 bases, and 16 bases lay in between. The CDR3 spans 16 residues. CDR3 in DNA: TGTGCCAGCAGTTTGCGGCTAGCGAACGGGTACAATGAGCAGTTCTTC. It codes for CASSLRLANGYNEQFF.

This clonotype was seen a handful of times. The V gene is TRBV2, the J gene TRBJ2-2; TRBD1 aligns across 11 bases. This CDR3 spans 14 amino acids. With 10 bases clipped from V and 3 bases from J, the junction kept 4 bases outside the gene matches. Germline-derived CDR1 and CDR2 are SNHLY and FYNNEI. Here the CDR3 DNA reads TGTGCCAAGGGACAGGGGGTTGACACCGGGGAGCTGTTTTTT. Translation: CAKGQGVDTGELFF.

This sequence joins TRBV15 and TRBJ1-5; 7 nucleotides align to TRBD1. CDR1 is LNHNV, CDR2 YYDKDF, per germline (reference sequence). The CDR3 sequence is 16 residues long. Losses at the gene ends were 1 base for V and 5 bases for J; bases not matched to a gene: 8. The CDR3 loop reads CATSRGSGTVDQPQHF. The CDR3 nucleotides read TGTGCCACCAGCAGAGGGTCCGGGACAGTGGATCAGCCCCAGCATTTT.

This clonotype has more than one count but fewer than ten. The junction does not match germline at one end; this may be a read error. The CDR3 DNA sequence: TGTGCCAGCAGCTTAGAGGGGGAGGGGGCGGACTATGGCTACACCTTC. The encoded protein is CASSLEGEGADYGYTF. The V call is TRBV5-1, the J call TRBJ1-2; 7 positions match TRBD1. The CDR3 is made up of 16 amino acids. The V gene's germline CDR1 is SGHRS and CDR2 YFSETQ.

The genes are TRBV27 and TRBJ2-7; 8 nucleotides match TRBD1. CDR1 is MNHEY, CDR2 SMNVEV, per germline (reference sequence). The trim removed 3 bases at V and 3 bases at J, leaving 4 bases unmatched. The CDR3 is made up of 14 amino acids. This chain's CDR3 is CASSFTGGYYEQYF. In DNA form, the CDR3 reads TGTGCCAGCAGTTTTACAGGGGGATACTACGAGCAGTACTTC.